Presented here are 14 T cell receptor beta chains from one specimen sequenced in a study of T cells in Graves' hyperthyroidism and ophthalmopathy. From RNA transcripts, TCR beta CDR3 regions were amplified. In the first-round RT-PCR of the TCR CDR3, the HTBI primer set was used. MiXCR, run by TCRdb on the multiplex PCR reads, gives a single entry per CDR3 protein. Of roughly 600,000 distinct CDR3 sequences in the sample, roughly 14% were seen once. The sample comprised blood. Source of these receptors: a woman in her fifties or sixties with Graves' ophthalmopathy.

This clonotype appeared many times. The chain recombines TRBV3-1 with TRBJ1-1, with 7 bases fitting TRBD1. CDR1 is LGHDT and CDR2 is YNNKEL in the germline V gene (reference sequence). The ends lost 3 bases at V and 0 bases at J; junction bases unmatched: 7. CDR3 length: 16 amino acids. In DNA form, the CDR3 reads TGTGCCAGCAGCCAGCGAGAGGGACAGCTGAACACTGAAGCTTTCTTT. Protein sequence: CASSQREGQLNTEAFF.

Many counts were recorded for this clonotype. The chain uses TRBV7-9 and TRBJ1-5; D might be TRBD1 (6 bases). This CDR3 region has 16 residues. V gave up 3 bases and J gave up 2 bases, with 14 bases separating them. The germline CDR1 and CDR2 sequences are SEHNR and FQNEAQ (reference sequence). The CDR3 protein is CASSLGGGTGNQPQHF. The CDR3 DNA sequence: TGTGCCAGCAGCTTGGGAGGGGGTACTGGCAATCAGCCCCAGCATTTT.

In its sample, this clonotype was seen many times. CDR3 nucleotide sequence: TGTGCCAGCAGTTTAGGCGGGAATTACAATGAGCAGTTCTTC. It translates to CASSLGGNYNEQFF. The V call is TRBV28, the J call TRBJ2-1; TRBD2 might be the D (6 bases). V was pared by 2 bases and J by 4 bases, with 9 bases between. The CDR3 is 14 residues long. Germline CDR1 reads MDHEN; CDR2 reads SYDVKM. Looking up the rest from reference TRBV28 and TRBJ2-1 gives the full variable domain: DVKVTQSSRYLVKRTGEKVFLECVQDMDHENMFWYRQDPGLGLRLIYFSYDVKMKEKGDIPEGYSVSREKKERFSLILESASTNQTSMYLCASSLGGNYNEQFFGPGTRLTVL.

V usage is TRBV27 and J usage is TRBJ2-7, with D perhaps TRBD1 (5 bases). Germline CDR1 and CDR2: MNHEY and SMNVEV (reference sequence). The CDR3 spans 13 residues. V gave up 4 bases and J gave up 6 bases, with 13 bases separating them. Written as DNA, the CDR3 is TGTGCCAGCAGTTCCTCCTCTGGGGCCGAGCAGTACTTC. The encoded protein is CASSSSSGAEQYF.

This clonotype occurred many times. This chain links TRBV10-3 with TRBJ1-1; tentatively, D is TRBD1 (5 bases). The germline V gene has CDR1 ENHRY and CDR2 SYGVKD. The CDR3 spans 13 residues. The V and J ends lost 6 bases and 1 base respectively, with 9 bases between them. CDR3 nucleotides: TGTGCCATCAGAAGAGACAGGAACACTGAAGCTTTCTTT. Translation: CAIRRDRNTEAFF.

Comment on this clonotype: This may arise from a read error, as a much more abundant clone is one base away. The chain uses TRBV2 and TRBJ1-5; TRBD1 might be the D (6 bases). The ends were cut back, 7 bases at V and 2 bases at J, with 15 bases in the middle. CDR1 and CDR2 (germline): SNHLY, FYNNEI. The CDR3 totals 15 residues. The CDR3 sequence: CASNPDSLGNQPQHF. The DNA for the CDR3 is TGTGCCAGCAACCCGGACAGTCTCGGCAATCAGCCCCAGCATTTT.

The chain has TRBV7-9 and TRBJ1-6, with D unclear. This CDR3 is 16 amino acids long. Per the germline V gene, CDR1 is SEHNR and CDR2 is FQNEAQ (reference sequence). Trimming took 1 base from V and 7 from J, leaving 14 bases between them. CDR3 sequence: CASSLDMGSSNSPLHF. DNA for the CDR3: TGTGCCAGCAGCTTAGATATGGGAAGTTCGAATTCACCCCTCCACTTT.

This clonotype was recorded at least ten times. The chain combines TRBV20-1 with TRBJ2-7, with TRBD1 matching 7 bases. With 1 base clipped from V and 0 bases from J, the junction kept 18 bases outside the gene matches. The CDR3 sequence is 19 residues long. Germline V CDR1 and CDR2: DFQATT, SNEGSKA (reference sequence). CDR3 sequence (DNA): TGCAGTGCTAGAGCTCGAGGACCTCACCGGGACAGAGCCTCCTACGAGCAGTACTTC. It translates to CSARARGPHRDRASYEQYF.

There are many counts of this clonotype. The rearrangement joins TRBV28 to TRBJ1-2; D gene unclear. The CDR3 runs to 14 residues. Germline CDR1 reads MDHEN; CDR2 reads SYDVKM. Trimming pared 7 bases from V and 4 bases from J, leaving 16 bases between. CDR3: CASNRVAEGYGYTF. CDR3 in DNA: TGTGCCAGCAACCGAGTTGCAGAGGGCTATGGCTACACCTTC.

This clonotype occurred many times. This chain links TRBV12-3 or TRBV12-4 with TRBJ2-5; a weak D match, TRBD1 (5 bases). Trimming left V 7 bases short and J 7 bases short, with 16 bases between. This CDR3 comprises 13 residues. This CDR3 is CASNLARAGTQYF. In DNA form, the CDR3 reads TGTGCCAGCAACTTAGCCAGGGCTGGGACCCAGTACTTC.

In this sample, this clonotype turned up many times. The chain links TRBV7-6 to TRBJ2-1; 12 bases line up with TRBD2. Per the germline V gene, CDR1 is SGHVS and CDR2 is FNYEAQ. This CDR3 comprises 20 residues. J lost 3 bases, V lost 4 bases, and 16 bases had no gene match. CDR3 sequence: CASSSGLAGTPEGLYNEQFF. DNA of the CDR3: TGTGCCAGCAGCTCAGGACTAGCGGGAACTCCCGAGGGCCTCTACAATGAGCAGTTCTTC. The full variable domain, its missing parts supplied by reference TRBV7-6 and TRBJ2-1, is GAGVSQSPRYKVTKRGQDVALRCDPISGHVSLYWYRQALGQGPEFLTYFNYEAQQDKSGLPNDRFSAERPEGSISTLTIQRTEQRDSAMYRCASSSGLAGTPEGLYNEQFFGPGTRLTVL.

The table lists this clonotype with many counts. The rearrangement uses TRBV14 and TRBJ2-1; 9 nucleotides line up with TRBD2. Germline V lookup: CDR1 SGHDN, CDR2 FVKESK. The CDR3 covers 15 residues. V dropped 5 bases and J dropped 9; count of bases not matched to a gene: 11. This chain's CDR3 is CASSSNPLAGSEQFF. The CDR3 DNA is TGTGCCAGCAGCTCCAACCCCCTAGCGGGGAGTGAGCAGTTCTTC.

The V and J genes are TRBV2 and TRBJ2-1; 11 bases match TRBD2. Per the germline V gene, CDR1 is SNHLY and CDR2 is FYNNEI. V shed 7 bases and J 9 bases; nucleotides not matched to a gene: 8. The length of the CDR3 is 14 residues. The CDR3 bases are TGTGCCAGCACTTTACATCTAGCGGGAGGTGAGCAGTTCTTC. This encodes CASTLHLAGGEQFF.

This clonotype was seen many times. The chain couples TRBV18 to TRBJ2-7; 8 bases align to TRBD2. V was clipped by 2 bases and J by 2 bases; unmatched bases: 5. Germline V gene data show CDR1 as KGHSH and CDR2 as LQKENI. The CDR3 consists of 15 residues. DNA for the CDR3: TGTGCCAGCTCACCAGCTACTAGCGGAACCTACGAGCAGTACTTC. This sequence encodes CASSPATSGTYEQYF.